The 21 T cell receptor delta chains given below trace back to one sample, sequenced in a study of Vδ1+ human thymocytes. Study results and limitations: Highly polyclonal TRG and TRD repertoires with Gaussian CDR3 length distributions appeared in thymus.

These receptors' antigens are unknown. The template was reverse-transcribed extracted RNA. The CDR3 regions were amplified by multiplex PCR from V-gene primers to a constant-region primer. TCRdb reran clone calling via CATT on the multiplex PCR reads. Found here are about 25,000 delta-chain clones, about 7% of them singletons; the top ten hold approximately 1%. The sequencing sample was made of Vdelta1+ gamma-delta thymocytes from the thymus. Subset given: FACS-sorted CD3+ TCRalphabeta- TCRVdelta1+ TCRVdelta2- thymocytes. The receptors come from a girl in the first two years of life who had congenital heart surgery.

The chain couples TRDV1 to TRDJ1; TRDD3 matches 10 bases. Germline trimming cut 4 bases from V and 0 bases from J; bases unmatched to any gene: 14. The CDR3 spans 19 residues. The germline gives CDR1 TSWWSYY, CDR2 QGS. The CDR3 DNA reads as TGTGCTCTTGGGGGCCGAGTACTGGGGGATCCCCCGTACACCGATAAACTCATCTTT. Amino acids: CALGGRVLGDPPYTDKLIF.

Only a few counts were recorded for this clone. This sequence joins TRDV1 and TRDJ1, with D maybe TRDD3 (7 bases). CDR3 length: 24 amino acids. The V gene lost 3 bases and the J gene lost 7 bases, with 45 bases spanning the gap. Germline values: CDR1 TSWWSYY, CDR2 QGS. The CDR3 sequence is CALGDSFPFHQPYWGSPPRGKLIF. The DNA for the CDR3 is TGTGCTCTTGGGGACTCCTTTCCCTTCCATCAACCATACTGGGGATCACCCCCGAGAGGTAAACTCATCTTT.

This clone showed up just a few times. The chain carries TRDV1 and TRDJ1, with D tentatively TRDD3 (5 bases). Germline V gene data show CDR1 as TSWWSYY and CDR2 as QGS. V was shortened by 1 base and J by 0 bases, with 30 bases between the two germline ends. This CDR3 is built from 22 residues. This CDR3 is CALGEPCFSADPIDTYTDKLIF. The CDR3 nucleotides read TGTGCTCTTGGGGAACCCTGTTTTTCCGCGGACCCGATAGATACCTACACCGATAAACTCATCTTT.

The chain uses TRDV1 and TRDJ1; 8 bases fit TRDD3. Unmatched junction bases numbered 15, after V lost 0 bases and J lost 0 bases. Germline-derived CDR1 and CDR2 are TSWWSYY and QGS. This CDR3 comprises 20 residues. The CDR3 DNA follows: TGTGCTCTTGGGGAACTTGGCTCTTTTCTGGGGGAAGGGTACACCGATAAACTCATCTTT. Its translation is CALGELGSFLGEGYTDKLIF.

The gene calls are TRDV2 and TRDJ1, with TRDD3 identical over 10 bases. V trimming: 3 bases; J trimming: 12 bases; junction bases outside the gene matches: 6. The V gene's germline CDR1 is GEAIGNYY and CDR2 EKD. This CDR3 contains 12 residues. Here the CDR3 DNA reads TGTGCCTGTGACTTGACTGGGGGATCGGTCATCTTT. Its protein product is CACDLTGGSVIF.

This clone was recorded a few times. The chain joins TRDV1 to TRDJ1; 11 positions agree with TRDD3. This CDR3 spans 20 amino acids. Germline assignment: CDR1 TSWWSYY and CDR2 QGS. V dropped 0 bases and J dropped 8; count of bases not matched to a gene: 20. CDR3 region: CALGELPLWGILKIEGKLIF. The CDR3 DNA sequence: TGTGCTCTTGGGGAACTTCCCCTCTGGGGGATACTAAAAATCGAGGGGAAACTCATCTTT.

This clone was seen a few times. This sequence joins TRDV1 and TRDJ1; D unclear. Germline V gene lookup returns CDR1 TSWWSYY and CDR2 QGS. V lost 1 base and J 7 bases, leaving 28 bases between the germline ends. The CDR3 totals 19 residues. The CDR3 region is CALGEPRSPSAALSGKLIF. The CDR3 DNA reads TGTGCTCTTGGGGAACCTAGATCCCCCTCAGCCGCTCTATCCGGTAAACTCATCTTT.

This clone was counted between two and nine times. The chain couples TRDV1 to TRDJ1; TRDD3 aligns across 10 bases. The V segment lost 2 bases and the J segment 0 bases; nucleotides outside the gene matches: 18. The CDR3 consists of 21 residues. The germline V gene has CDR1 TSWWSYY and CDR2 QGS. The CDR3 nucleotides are TGTGCTCTTGGGGAATGCCCGGGGGCTACTGGGGGATCCGGGGACACCGATAAACTCATCTTT. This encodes CALGECPGATGGSGDTDKLIF.

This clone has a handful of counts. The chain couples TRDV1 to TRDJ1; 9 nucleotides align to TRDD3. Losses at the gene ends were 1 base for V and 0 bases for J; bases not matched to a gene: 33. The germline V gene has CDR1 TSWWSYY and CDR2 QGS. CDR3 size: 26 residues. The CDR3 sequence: CALGEQVRAYSRGRGYAIKDTDKLIF. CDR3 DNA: TGTGCTCTTGGGGAACAAGTTCGGGCCTACTCGCGCGGAAGGGGATACGCTATTAAGGACACCGATAAACTCATCTTT.

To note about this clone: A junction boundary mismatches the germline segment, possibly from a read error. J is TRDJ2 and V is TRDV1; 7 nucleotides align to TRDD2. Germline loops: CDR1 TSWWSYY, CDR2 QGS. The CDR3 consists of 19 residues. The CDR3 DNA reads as TGTGCTCTTGGGGATTCGGCCTTCCTCGCAACGAAGGAGACAACACAACTCTTCTTT. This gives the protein CALGDSAFLATKETTQLFF.

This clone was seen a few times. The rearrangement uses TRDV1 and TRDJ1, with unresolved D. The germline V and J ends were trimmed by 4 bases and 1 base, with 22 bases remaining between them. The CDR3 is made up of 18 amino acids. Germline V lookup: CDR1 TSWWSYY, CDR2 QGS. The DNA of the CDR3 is TGTGCTCTTGGGGGTCCCACCTCCATTCAAACCGGCACCGATAAACTCATCTTT. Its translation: CALGGPTSIQTGTDKLIF.

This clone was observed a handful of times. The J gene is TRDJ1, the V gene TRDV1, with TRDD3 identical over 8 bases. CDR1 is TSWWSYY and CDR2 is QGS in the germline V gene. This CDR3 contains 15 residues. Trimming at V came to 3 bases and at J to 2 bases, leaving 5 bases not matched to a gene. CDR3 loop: CALGDSGGPTDKLIF. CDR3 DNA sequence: TGTGCTCTTGGGGATTCTGGGGGACCGACCGATAAACTCATCTTT.

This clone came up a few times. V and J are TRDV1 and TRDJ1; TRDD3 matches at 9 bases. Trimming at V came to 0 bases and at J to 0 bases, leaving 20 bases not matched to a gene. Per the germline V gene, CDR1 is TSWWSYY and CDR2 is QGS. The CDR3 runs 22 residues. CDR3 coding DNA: TGTGCTCTTGGGGAACTCTTCTCCCTACTGGGGGACGCGTGGTTGGACACCGATAAACTCATCTTT. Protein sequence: CALGELFSLLGDAWLDTDKLIF.

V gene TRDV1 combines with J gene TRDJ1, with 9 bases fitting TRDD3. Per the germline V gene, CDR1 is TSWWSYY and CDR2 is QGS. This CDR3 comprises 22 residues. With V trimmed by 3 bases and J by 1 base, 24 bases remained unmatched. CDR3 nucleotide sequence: TGTGCTCTTGGGGATCTCTTCGACGACTGCTGCGTGGGGGATAAGTTCACCGATAAACTCATCTTT. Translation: CALGDLFDDCCVGDKFTDKLIF.

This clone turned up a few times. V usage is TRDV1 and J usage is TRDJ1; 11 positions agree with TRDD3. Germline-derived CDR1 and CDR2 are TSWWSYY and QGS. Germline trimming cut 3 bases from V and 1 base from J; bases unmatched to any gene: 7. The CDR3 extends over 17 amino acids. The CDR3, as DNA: TGTGCTCTTGGGGACGGTGGGGGATACGGCCTCACCGATAAACTCATCTTT. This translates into CALGDGGGYGLTDKLIF.

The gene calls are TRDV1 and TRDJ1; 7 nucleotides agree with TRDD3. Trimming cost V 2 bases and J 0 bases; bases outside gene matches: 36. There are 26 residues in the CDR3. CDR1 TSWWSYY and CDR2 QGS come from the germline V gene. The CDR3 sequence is CALGEIPPRNPRYHTGECTDTDKLIF. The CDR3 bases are TGTGCTCTTGGGGAAATCCCTCCTAGGAACCCGCGTTACCATACTGGGGAATGTACTGACACCGATAAACTCATCTTT.

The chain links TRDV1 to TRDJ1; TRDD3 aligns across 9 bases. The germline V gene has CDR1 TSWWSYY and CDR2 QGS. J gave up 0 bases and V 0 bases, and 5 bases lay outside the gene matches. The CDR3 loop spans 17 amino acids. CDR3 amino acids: CALGELWGDTHTDKLIF. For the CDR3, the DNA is TGTGCTCTTGGGGAACTTTGGGGGGATACCCACACCGATAAACTCATCTTT.

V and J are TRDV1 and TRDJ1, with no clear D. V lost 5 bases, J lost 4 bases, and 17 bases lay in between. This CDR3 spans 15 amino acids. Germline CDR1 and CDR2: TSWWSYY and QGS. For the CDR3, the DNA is TGTGCTCTTGGGACTACTCCCGTTCTGTGCGATAAACTCATCTTT. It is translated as CALGTTPVLCDKLIF.

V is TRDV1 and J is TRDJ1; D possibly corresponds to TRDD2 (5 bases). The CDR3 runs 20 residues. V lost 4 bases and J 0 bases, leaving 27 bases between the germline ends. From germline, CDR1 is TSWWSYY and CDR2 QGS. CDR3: CALGGCPRAYIAFDTDKLIF. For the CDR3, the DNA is TGTGCTCTTGGGGGGTGCCCTAGGGCGTACATCGCCTTCGACACCGATAAACTCATCTTT.

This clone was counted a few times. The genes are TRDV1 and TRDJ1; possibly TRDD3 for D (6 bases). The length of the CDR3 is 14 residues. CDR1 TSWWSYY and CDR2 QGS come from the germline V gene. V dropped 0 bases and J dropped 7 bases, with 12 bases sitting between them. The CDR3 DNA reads TGTGCTCTTGGGGAACTCCGGGGGACCCTTAAACTCATCTTT. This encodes CALGELRGTLKLIF.

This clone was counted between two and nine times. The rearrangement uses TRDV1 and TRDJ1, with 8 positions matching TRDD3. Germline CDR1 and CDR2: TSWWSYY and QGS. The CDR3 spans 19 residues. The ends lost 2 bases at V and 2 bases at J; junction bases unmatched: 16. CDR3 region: CALGECTPLTGGLTDKLIF. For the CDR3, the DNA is TGTGCTCTTGGGGAATGCACTCCACTTACTGGGGGTCTAACCGATAAACTCATCTTT.